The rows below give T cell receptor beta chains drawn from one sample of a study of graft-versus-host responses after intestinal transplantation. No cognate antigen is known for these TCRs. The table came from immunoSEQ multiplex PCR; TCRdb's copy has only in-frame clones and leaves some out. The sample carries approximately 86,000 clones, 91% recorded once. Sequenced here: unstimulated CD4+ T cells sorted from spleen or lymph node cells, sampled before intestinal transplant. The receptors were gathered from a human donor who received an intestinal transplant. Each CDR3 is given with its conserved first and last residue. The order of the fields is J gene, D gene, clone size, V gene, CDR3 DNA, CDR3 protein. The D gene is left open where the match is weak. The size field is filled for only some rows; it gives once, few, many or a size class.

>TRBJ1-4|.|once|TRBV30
TGTGCCTGGAGTGCGACAGGCTTCAATGAAAAACTGTTTTTT
CAWSATGFNEKLFF
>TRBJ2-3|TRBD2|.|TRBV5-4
TGTGCCAGCAGCTTGGGTCTAGCGGGGGGGCGGGGTACAGATACGCAGTATTTT
CASSLGLAGGRGTDTQYF
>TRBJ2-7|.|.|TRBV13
TGTGCCAGCAGCTCCGGCAGGGGATCCATTTACGAGCAGTACTTC
CASSSGRGSIYEQYF
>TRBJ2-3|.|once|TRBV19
TGTGCCAGTATAGGCAGGGGAGGCACAGATACGCAGTATTTT
CASIGRGGTDTQYF
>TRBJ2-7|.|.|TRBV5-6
TGTGCCAGCAGCGCTGATGTAGAGGGCGTAAACGAGCAGTACTTC
CASSADVEGVNEQYF
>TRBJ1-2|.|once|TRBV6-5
TGTGCCAGCAGGTGGTCAGGGGAATTAGGCTACACCTTC
CASRWSGELGYTF
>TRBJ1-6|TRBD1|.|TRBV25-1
TGTGCCAGCAGTGATCCGGGACAGTATAATTCACCCCTCCACTTT
CASSDPGQYNSPLHF
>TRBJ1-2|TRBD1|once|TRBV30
TGTGCCTGGACTGTCCGAGGGGGCTGGGGCTACACCTTC
CAWTVRGGWGYTF
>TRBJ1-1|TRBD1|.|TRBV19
TGTGCCAGTAGCGACAGGGACGGCTGGACTGAAGCTTTCTTT
CASSDRDGWTEAFF
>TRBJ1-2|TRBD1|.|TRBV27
TGTGCCAGCAGCCTACAGGGGGGCTATGGCTACACCTTC
CASSLQGGYGYTF
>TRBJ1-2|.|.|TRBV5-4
TGTGCCAGCAGCTTCCATTCGCCAGGGGACTATGGCTACACCTTC
CASSFHSPGDYGYTF
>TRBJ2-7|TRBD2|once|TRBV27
TGTGCCAGCAGTTTCGTTGCTAGCGGGGACAGCTCCTACGAGCAGTACTTC
CASSFVASGDSSYEQYF
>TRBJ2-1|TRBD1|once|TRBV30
TGTGCCTGGACCATCAGGGGGCTATACAATGAGCAGTTCTTC
CAWTIRGLYNEQFF
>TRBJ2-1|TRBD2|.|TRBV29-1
TGCAGCGCAGCGGGACTAGTAAACAATGAGCAGTTCTTC
CSAAGLVNNEQFF
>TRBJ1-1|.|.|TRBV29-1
TGCAGCGTTGTTGGGCAGCTGAACACTGAAGCTTTCTTT
CSVVGQLNTEAFF
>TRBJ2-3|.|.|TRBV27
TGTGCCAGCAGTTTGGAGAGGGCCGGAGATACGCAGTATTTT
CASSLERAGDTQYF
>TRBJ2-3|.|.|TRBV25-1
TGTGCCAGCAGTGTTACTACAGGAGTTAGCACAGATACGCAGTATTTT
CASSVTTGVSTDTQYF
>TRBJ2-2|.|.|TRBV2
TGTGCCAGCAGTGATCGCCTCAGGGGTGTCACCGGGGAGCTGTTTTTT
CASSDRLRGVTGELFF
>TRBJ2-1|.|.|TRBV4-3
TGCGCCAGCAGCCAAGATGGAAGAGGCCGGGGCAATGAGCAGTTCTTC
CASSQDGRGRGNEQFF
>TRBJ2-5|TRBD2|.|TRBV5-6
TGTGCCAGCAGCTTGGGACTAGCGGGGGCCTTGGCCCAGTACTTC
CASSLGLAGALAQYF
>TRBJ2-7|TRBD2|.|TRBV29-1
TGCAGCGTTGTCCGGAGACTAGCGGGCCCCTCCTACGAGCAGTACTTC
CSVVRRLAGPSYEQYF
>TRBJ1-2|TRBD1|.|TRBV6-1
TGTGCCAGCAGACCCAGGCAGGACAGGTTGGGTGGCTACACCTTC
CASRPRQDRLGGYTF
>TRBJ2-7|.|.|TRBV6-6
TGTGCCAGCACCGGTAGGGGCTCCTACGAGCAGTACTTC
CASTGRGSYEQYF
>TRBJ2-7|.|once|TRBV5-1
TGCGCCAGCAGCTTGGAGCCATACCACGAGCAGTACTTC
CASSLEPYHEQYF
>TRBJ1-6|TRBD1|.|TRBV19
TGTGCCAGTAGGACTCGAACCGGGACAGGGAAGAATTCACCCCTCCACTTT
CASRTRTGTGKNSPLHF
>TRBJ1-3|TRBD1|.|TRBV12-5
TGTGCTAGTGGTCCTCCGACAGGGGCTGGAAACACCATATATTTT
CASGPPTGAGNTIYF
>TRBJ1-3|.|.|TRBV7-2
TGTGCCAGCAGCTTTTCTCTAATCTCGGGAAACACCATATATTTT
CASSFSLISGNTIYF
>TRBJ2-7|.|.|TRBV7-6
TGTGCCAGCAGCTTCAGTTTACCCTACGAGCAGTACTTC
CASSFSLPYEQYF
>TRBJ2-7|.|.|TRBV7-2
TGTGCCAGCAGCACGAGGCCCCCCTACGAGCAGTACTTC
CASSTRPPYEQYF
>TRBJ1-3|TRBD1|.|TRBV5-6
TGTGCCAGCAGCAACTCGGGACAGGGAGAGTCTGGAAACACCATATATTTT
CASSNSGQGESGNTIYF
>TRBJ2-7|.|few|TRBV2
TGTGCCAGCAGTGCACCCGAGACAGGTGTGTACGAGCAGTACTTC
CASSAPETGVYEQYF
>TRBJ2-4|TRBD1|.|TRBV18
TGTGCCAGCTCGCTGTCAGGGGGTGCGAACATTCAGTACTTC
CASSLSGGANIQYF
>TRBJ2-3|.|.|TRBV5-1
TGCGCCAGCAGCTTGGGAGCGGCGCTCACAGATACGCAGTATTTT
CASSLGAALTDTQYF
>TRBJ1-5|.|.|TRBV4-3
TGCGCCAGCAGCCAAGACCGGGGAGGGGATCAGCCCCAGCATTTT
CASSQDRGGDQPQHF
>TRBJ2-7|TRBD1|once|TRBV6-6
TGTGCCAGCAGTTATGAAAGACAGGGGGCCCGGGAGCAGTACTTC
CASSYERQGAREQYF
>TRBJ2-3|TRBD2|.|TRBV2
TGTGCCAGCAGTGAAGAAGCGGGGGGTGGTGCAGATACGCAGTATTTT
CASSEEAGGGADTQYF
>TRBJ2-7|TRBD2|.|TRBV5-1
TGCGCCAGCAGCCAGACTAGCGGGGGGGCAGGGCAGTACTTC
CASSQTSGGAGQYF
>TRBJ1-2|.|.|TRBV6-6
TGTGCCAGCAGGGGATCGTCCGGAGGGAATGACTACACCTTC
CASRGSSGGNDYTF
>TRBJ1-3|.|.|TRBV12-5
TGTGCTACGGGAACAGGGAGCTCTGGAAACACCATATATTTT
CATGTGSSGNTIYF
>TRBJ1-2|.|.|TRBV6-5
TGTGCCAGCAGTACCAGGGCCTATGGCTACACCTTC
CASSTRAYGYTF
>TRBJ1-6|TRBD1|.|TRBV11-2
TGTGCCAGCAGCCACGGGACAGAGAATTCACCCCTCCACTTT
CASSHGTENSPLHF
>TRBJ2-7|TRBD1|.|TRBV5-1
TGCGCCAGCAGCTTCCGGGACAGCGCCTACGAGCAGTACTTC
CASSFRDSAYEQYF
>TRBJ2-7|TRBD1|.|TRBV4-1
TGCGCCAGCAGCCAGGCCACAGGGGACGAGCAGTACTTC
CASSQATGDEQYF
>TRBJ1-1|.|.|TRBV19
TGTGCCAGTAGTATTGTAAAAGGGAGTGAAGCTTTCTTT
CASSIVKGSEAFF
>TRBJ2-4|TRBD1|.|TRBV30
TGTGCCTGGTGGGACAGGGTCAACATTCAGTACTTC
CAWWDRVNIQYF
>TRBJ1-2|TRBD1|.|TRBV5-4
TGTGCCAGCAGCTTGGGGACAGGGATTGCTAACTATGGCTACACCTTC
CASSLGTGIANYGYTF